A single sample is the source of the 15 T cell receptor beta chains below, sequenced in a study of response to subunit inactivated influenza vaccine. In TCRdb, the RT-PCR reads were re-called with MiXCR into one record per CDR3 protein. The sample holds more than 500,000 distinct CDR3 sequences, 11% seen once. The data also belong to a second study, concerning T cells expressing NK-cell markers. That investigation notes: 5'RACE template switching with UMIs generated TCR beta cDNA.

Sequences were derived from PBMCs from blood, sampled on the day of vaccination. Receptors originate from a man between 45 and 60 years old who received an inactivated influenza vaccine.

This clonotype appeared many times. The CDR3 sequence: CASSPRTSLTNTGELFF. CDR3 DNA: TGTGCCAGCAGCCCTCGGACTAGCTTGACGAACACCGGGGAGCTGTTTTTT. This sequence joins TRBV3-1 and TRBJ2-2; 8 nucleotides agree with TRBD2. There are 17 residues in the CDR3. Germline V CDR1 and CDR2: LGHDT, YNNKEL (reference sequence). The junction had 7 bases not matched to a gene; V was cut back by 4 bases and J by 0 bases.

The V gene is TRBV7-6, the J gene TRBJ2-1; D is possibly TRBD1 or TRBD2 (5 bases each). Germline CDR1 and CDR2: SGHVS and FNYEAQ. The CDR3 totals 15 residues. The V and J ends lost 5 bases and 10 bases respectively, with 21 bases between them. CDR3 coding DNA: TGTGCCAGCAGCGCGTGGGACGTCCTGGCCGGGGAGCAGTTCTTC. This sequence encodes CASSAWDVLAGEQFF.

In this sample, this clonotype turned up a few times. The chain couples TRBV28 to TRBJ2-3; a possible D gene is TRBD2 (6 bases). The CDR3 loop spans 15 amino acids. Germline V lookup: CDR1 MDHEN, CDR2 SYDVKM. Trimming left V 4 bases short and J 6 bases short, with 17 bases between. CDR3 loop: CASSSFQDYRDTQYF. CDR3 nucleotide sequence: TGTGCCAGCAGTTCTTTCCAGGACTACAGGGATACGCAGTATTTT.

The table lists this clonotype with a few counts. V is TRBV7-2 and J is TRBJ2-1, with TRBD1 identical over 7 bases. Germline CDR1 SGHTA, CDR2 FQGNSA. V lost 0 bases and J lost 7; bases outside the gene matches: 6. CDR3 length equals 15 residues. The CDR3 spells CASSLAVPGQNEQFF. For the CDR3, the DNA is TGTGCCAGCAGCTTAGCGGTCCCGGGACAGAATGAGCAGTTCTTC.

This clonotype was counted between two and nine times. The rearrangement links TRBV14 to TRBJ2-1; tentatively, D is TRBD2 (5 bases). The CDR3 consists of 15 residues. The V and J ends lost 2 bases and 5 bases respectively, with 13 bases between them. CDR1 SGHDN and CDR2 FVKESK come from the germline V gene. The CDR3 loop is CASSQTGIINNEQFF. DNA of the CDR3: TGTGCCAGCAGCCAAACCGGGATAATAAACAATGAGCAGTTCTTC.

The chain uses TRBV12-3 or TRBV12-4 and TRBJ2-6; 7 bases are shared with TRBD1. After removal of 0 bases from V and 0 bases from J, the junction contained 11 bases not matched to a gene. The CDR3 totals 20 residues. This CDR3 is CASSLALPGGIYSGANVLTF. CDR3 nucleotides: TGTGCCAGCAGTTTAGCGCTCCCAGGGGGAATCTACTCTGGGGCCAACGTCCTGACTTTC.

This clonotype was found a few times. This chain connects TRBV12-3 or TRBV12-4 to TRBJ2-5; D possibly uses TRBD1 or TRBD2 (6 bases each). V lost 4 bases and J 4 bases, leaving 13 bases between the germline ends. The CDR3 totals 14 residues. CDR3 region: CASSSLGGGETQYF. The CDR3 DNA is TGTGCCAGCAGTTCGCTTGGAGGGGGAGAGACCCAGTACTTC.

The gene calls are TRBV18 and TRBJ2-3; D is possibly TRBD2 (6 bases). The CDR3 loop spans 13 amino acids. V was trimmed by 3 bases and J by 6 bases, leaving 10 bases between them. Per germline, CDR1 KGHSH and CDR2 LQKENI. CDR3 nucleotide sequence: TGTGCCAGCTCACCGACTAGTGTGGATACGCAGTATTTT. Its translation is CASSPTSVDTQYF.

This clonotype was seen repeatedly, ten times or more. The CDR3 DNA sequence: TGCGCCAGCAGCCAACAACAGGGTCCCAACTATGGCTACACCTTC. Translated: CASSQQQGPNYGYTF. The rearrangement joins TRBV4-3 to TRBJ1-2; D perhaps matches TRBD1 (6 bases). This CDR3 has 15 amino acids. Trimming took off 2 bases at V and 2 bases at J, with 12 bases between the two ends. Germline-derived CDR1 and CDR2 are LGHNA and YSLEER.

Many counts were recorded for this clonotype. CDR3 protein: CASRRTATYEQYF. DNA of the CDR3: TGTGCCAGCAGGCGGACTGCTACCTACGAGCAGTACTTC. This rearrangement joins TRBV3-1 to TRBJ2-7; TRBD2 might be the D (5 bases). The CDR3 totals 13 residues. From germline, CDR1 is LGHDT and CDR2 YNNKEL (reference sequence). V was shortened by 6 bases and J by 2 bases, with 11 bases between the two germline ends.

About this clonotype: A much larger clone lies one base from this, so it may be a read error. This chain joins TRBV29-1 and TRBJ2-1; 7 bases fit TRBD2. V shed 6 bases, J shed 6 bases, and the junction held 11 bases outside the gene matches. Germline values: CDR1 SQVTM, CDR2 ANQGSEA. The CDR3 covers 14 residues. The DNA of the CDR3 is TGCAGCGTCCGGGCCGGGACTAACTTCAATGAGCAGTTCTTC. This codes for CSVRAGTNFNEQFF.

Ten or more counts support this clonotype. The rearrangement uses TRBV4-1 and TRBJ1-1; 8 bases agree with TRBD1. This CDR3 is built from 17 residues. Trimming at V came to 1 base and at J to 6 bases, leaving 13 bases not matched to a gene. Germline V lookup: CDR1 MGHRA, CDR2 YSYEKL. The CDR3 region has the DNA TGCGCCAGCAGCCAAGTTATTAAACAGGGGGTACGATCTGAAGCTTTCTTT. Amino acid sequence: CASSQVIKQGVRSEAFF.

Here the CDR3 DNA reads TGTGCCAGCAGTTTTCATCCCCAGGGCCAAGAGACCCAGTACTTC. This gives the protein CASSFHPQGQETQYF. J is TRBJ2-5 and V is TRBV28; weak D call: TRBD1 (5 bases). With 3 bases removed from V and 1 base from J, the gap between germline ends came to 12 bases. The length of the CDR3 is 15 residues. Germline CDR1 and CDR2: MDHEN and SYDVKM.

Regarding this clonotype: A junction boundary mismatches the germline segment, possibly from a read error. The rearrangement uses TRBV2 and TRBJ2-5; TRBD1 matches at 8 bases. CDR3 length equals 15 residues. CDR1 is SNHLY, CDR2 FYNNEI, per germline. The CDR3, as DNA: TGTGCCAGCAGGGAAGACAGGGGCGGGACGGAGACCCAGTACTTC. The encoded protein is CASREDRGGTETQYF.

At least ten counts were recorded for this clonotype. The CDR3 region is CASSWSQETQYF. The DNA for the CDR3 is TGTGCCAGCAGTTGGTCGCAAGAGACCCAGTACTTC. The rearrangement uses TRBV6-2 or TRBV6-3 and TRBJ2-5; D remains unclear. The CDR3 consists of 12 residues. The germline V and J ends were trimmed by 4 bases and 2 bases, with 5 bases remaining between them. Germline CDR1 MNHEY, CDR2 SVGEGT.